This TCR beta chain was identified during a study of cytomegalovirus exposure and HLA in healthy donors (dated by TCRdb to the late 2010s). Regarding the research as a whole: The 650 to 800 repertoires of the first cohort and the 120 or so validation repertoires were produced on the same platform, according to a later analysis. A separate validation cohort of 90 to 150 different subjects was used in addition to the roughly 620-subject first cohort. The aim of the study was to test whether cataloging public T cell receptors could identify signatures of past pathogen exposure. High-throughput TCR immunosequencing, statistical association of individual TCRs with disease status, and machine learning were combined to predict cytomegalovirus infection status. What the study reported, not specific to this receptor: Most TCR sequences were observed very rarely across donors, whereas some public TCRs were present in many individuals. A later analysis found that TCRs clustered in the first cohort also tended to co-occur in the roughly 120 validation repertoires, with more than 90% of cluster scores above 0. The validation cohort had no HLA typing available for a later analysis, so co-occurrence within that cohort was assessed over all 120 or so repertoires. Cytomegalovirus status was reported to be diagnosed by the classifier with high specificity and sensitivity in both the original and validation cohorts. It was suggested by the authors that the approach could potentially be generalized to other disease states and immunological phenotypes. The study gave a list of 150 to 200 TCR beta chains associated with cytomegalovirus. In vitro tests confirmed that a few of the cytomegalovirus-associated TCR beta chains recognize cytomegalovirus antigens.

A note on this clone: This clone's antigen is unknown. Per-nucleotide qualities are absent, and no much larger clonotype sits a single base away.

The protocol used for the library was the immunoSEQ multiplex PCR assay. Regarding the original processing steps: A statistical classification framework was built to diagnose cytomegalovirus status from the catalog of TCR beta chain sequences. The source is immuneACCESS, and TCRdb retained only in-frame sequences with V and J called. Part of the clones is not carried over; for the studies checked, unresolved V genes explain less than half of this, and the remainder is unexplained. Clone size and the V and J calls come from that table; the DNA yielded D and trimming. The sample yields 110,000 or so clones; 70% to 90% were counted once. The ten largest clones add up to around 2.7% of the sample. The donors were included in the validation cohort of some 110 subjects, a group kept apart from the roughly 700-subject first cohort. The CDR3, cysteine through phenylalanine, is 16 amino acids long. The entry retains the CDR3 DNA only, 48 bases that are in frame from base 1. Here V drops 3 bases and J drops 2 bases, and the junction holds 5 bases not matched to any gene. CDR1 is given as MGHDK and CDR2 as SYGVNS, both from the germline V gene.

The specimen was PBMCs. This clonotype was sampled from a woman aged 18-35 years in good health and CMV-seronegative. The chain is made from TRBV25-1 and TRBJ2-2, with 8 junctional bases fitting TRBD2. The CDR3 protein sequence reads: CASSEPGTSNTGELFF. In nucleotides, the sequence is TGTGCCAGCAGTGAGCCCGGGACTAGTAACACCGGGGAGCTGTTTTTT. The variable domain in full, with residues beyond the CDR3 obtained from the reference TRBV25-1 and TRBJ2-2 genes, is EADIYQTPRYLVIGTGKKITLECSQTMGHDKMYWYQQDPGMELHLIHYSYGVNSTEKGDLSSESTVSRIRTEHFPLTLESARPSHTSQYLCASSEPGTSNTGELFFGEGSRLTVL.